The T cell receptor (beta chain) under discussion was sequenced for a study of tissue T cells after allogeneic stem cell transplantation. Study-wide findings and caveats: The study did not identify alloreactive or antigen-specific tissue TCRs, and some clones might be persisting host cells. In patients and mice, blood and spleen missed much of tissue repertoire. Anatomically similar tissues had similar TCR repertoires within each patient.

The CDR3 is made up of 12 amino acids. Germline CDR1 and CDR2: KGHPV and FQNQEV (reference sequence). Losses at the gene ends were 5 bases for V and 10 bases for J; bases not matched to a gene: 4. Data came from immunoSEQ multiplex PCR; TCRdb stores just in-frame clones and leaves some out. This table has 5,000 or so clones, roughly 50% appearing once. Regarding time point: mouse harvest day 7 after allogeneic transplant. Tail vein injection delivered 10^7 T-cell-depleted bone marrow cells and 10^6 splenic CD5+ T cells. Of note for this clone: Its antigen remains unidentified. The genes are named according to mouse. The CDR3 goes on 1 residue after the read ends, and that part is filled in from the germline J gene.

The sequencing input was gut tissue. This sequence originates from a female BALB/c mouse given C57BL/6 T cells with graft-versus-host disease after an allogeneic hematopoietic cell transplant. This sequence joins TRBV26 and TRBJ1-1; TRBD1 aligns across 10 bases. The CDR3 sequence: CASSVTGGRVFF. The CDR3 bases that were read are TGTGCCAGCAGTGTGACAGGGGGCAGAGTCTTC.